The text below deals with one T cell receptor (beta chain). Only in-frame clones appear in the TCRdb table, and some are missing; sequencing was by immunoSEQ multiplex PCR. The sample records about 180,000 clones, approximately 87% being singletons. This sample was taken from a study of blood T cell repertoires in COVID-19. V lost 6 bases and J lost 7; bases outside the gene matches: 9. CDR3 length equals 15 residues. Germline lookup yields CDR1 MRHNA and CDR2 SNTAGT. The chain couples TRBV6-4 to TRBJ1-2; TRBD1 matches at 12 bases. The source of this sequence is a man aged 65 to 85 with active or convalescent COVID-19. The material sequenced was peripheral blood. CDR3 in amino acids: CASRPGQGAVTGYTF. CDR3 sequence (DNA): TGTGCCAGCAGACCGGGACAGGGGGCAGTGACTGGCTACACCTTC.